This T cell receptor beta chain was sequenced during a study of cytomegalovirus exposure and HLA in healthy donors. Study-level findings and limits: Among the CMV-associated chains, three were confirmed in vitro as specific for CMV antigens. Within an earlier analysis, most TCR beta V segments proved productive either about 87% or about 30% of the time. Links to common viral pathogens appeared, in a later analysis, for several of the most significant clusters.

PCR employed 60 Vbeta and 13 Jbeta primers. Only in-frame clones appear in the TCRdb table, and some are missing; sequencing was by immunoSEQ multiplex PCR. The table lists 160,000 or so clones, approximately 80% of them singletons. In regard to this clone: Its antigen is still unknown.

CDR1 and CDR2 (germline): SNHLY, FYNNEI. CDR3 length: 15 residues. The V end lost 5 bases, the J end lost 9 bases, and 22 bases lay between the germline ends. The chain has TRBV2 and TRBJ2-5; a possible D gene is TRBD2 (7 bases). Material for sequencing was PBMCs. This clonotype was obtained from a woman aged 40 to 50 in good health and CMV-seropositive. The CDR3 DNA sequence: TGTGCCAGCAGTACCTCCGGGGGGCTAGGTTACTCCCAGTACTTC. It encodes CASSTSGGLGYSQYF.